A selection of T cell receptor beta chains follows, all from one sample in a study of blood T cell repertoires in COVID-19. The protocol was immunoSEQ multiplex PCR, while the TCRdb copy is restricted to in-frame clones and leaves out a portion. Of 120,000 or so clones in the sample, roughly nine tenths were seen once. Sequencing was done on a sample of peripheral blood. Source of these receptors: a man between 65 and 85 years old who had recovered from COVID-19. CDR3s include the opening cysteine and the closing phenylalanine or tryptophan. A D gene is named only where the DNA matches it firmly. Part of the rows lack a size; the others show once, few, many or a class for expanded clones.

once,NA,TRBJ2-7,TRBV28,CASSLGGAGGRDEQYF,TGTGCCAGCAGTTTAGGGGGGGCAGGGGGCCGCGACGAGCAGTACTTC
NA,NA,TRBJ2-5,TRBV3-1/TRBV3-2,CASSQTRMGVETQYF,TGTGCCAGCAGCCAAACCAGGATGGGTGTGGAGACCCAGTACTTC
NA,TRBD2,TRBJ2-7,TRBV15,CATSRRLAGSNEQYF,TGTGCCACCAGCAGGAGACTAGCGGGGTCGAACGAGCAGTACTTC
once,NA,TRBJ1-1,TRBV29-1,CSVAMRGQSAEAFF,TGCAGCGTTGCTATGCGGGGGCAGAGCGCTGAAGCTTTCTTT
NA,TRBD1,TRBJ2-3,TRBV24-1,CATSDRGTGGPNTDTQYF,TGTGCCACCAGTGATCGCGGGACAGGGGGCCCTAACACAGATACGCAGTATTTT
NA,NA,TRBJ1-2,TRBV20-1,CSARERYRYTF,TGCAGTGCTAGAGAGAGGTATCGCTACACCTTC
NA,NA,TRBJ1-2,TRBV10-2,CASSDQDYGYTF,TGCGCCAGCAGTGATCAGGACTATGGCTACACCTTC
NA,NA,TRBJ1-4,TRBV5-1,CASRRTPTNEKLFF,TGCGCCAGCAGACGGACTCCGACGAATGAAAAACTGTTTTTT
NA,TRBD1,TRBJ2-7,TRBV15,CATSTRDRGYEQYF,TGTGCCACCAGCACCCGGGACAGGGGTTACGAGCAGTACTTC
NA,NA,TRBJ2-3,TRBV19,CASRAGASGTTDTQYF,TGTGCCAGTAGGGCGGGGGCCAGCGGGACCACAGATACGCAGTATTTT
NA,TRBD2,TRBJ2-3,TRBV19,CASSGGLAGGYTDTQYF,TGTGCCAGTAGTGGGGGACTAGCGGGAGGGTACACAGATACGCAGTATTTT
NA,NA,TRBJ1-1,TRBV19,CASLGGGLDTEAFF,TGTGCCAGTCTGGGCGGGGGGCTCGACACTGAAGCTTTCTTT
NA,NA,TRBJ1-1,TRBV3-1/TRBV3-2,CASSQDQSRAEAFF,TGTGCCAGCAGCCAAGATCAGTCGAGGGCTGAAGCTTTCTTT
NA,TRBD1,TRBJ1-1,TRBV6-2/TRBV6-3,CASSAPGQGGNTEAFF,TGTGCCAGCAGTGCCCCGGGACAGGGTGGGAACACTGAAGCTTTCTTT
NA,NA,TRBJ1-3,TRBV4-3,CASSQDRENTIYF,TGCGCCAGCAGCCAAGACAGGGAAAACACCATATATTTT
few,TRBD1,TRBJ1-1,TRBV5-1,CASSFGDRGTEAFF,TGCGCCAGCAGCTTTGGGGACAGGGGCACTGAAGCTTTCTTT
NA,TRBD2,TRBJ2-1,TRBV12-3/TRBV12-4,CASTSRRGKEQFF,TGTGCCAGCACCAGCAGGCGGGGGAAGGAGCAGTTCTTC
NA,TRBD1,TRBJ2-1,TRBV4-1,CASSRSPGDRGNNEQFF,TGCGCCAGCAGCCGCTCACCAGGCGACAGGGGGAACAATGAGCAGTTCTTC
NA,NA,TRBJ1-1,TRBV30,CAWSVYSEAFF,TGTGCCTGGAGTGTATATTCTGAAGCTTTCTTT
NA,TRBD1,TRBJ2-7,TRBV11-1,CASKKGQGANEQYF,TGTGCCAGTAAAAAGGGACAGGGGGCAAACGAGCAGTACTTC
once,NA,TRBJ2-1,TRBV2,CASSVVKGHNEQFF,TGTGCCAGCAGTGTGGTAAAGGGGCACAATGAGCAGTTCTTC
NA,NA,TRBJ1-5,TRBV28,CASSSRVGNQPQHF,TGTGCCAGCAGTTCCAGGGTTGGCAATCAGCCCCAGCATTTT
once,NA,TRBJ1-2,TRBV7-8,CASSLAGGSYGYTF,TGTGCCAGCAGCTTAGCGGGGGGAAGCTATGGCTACACCTTC
NA,NA,TRBJ1-2,TRBV5-1,CASSTEWGGGYTF,TGCGCCAGCAGCACCGAATGGGGGGGAGGCTACACCTTC
once,TRBD1,TRBJ1-3,TRBV10-2,CASSDRTGGINTIYF,TGCGCCAGCAGTGACCGGACAGGGGGCATAAACACCATATATTTT
NA,TRBD1,TRBJ1-1,TRBV30,CAWSTTGDTEAFF,TGTGCCTGGAGTACTACAGGGGACACTGAAGCTTTCTTT
NA,NA,TRBJ2-1,TRBV6-5,CASSYSVARGYNEQFF,TGTGCCAGCAGTTACTCTGTGGCTAGGGGCTACAATGAGCAGTTCTTC
NA,NA,TRBJ1-5,TRBV7-2,CASSLSARANQPQHF,TGTGCCAGCAGCTTATCGGCCAGGGCTAATCAGCCCCAGCATTTT
NA,TRBD2,TRBJ2-3,TRBV5-5,CASSLGLAGGIGADTQYF,TGTGCCAGCAGCTTGGGCCTAGCGGGAGGTATTGGCGCAGATACGCAGTATTTT
NA,NA,TRBJ1-2,TRBV19,CASSFRAAYGYTF,TGTGCCAGTAGCTTCAGGGCGGCCTATGGCTACACCTTC
NA,NA,TRBJ1-5,TRBV2,CASSAYSNQPQHF,TGTGCCAGCAGTGCCTATAGCAATCAGCCCCAGCATTTT
many,TRBD1,TRBJ1-1,TRBV19,CASGQGLQQEAFF,TGTGCCAGCGGACAGGGCCTCCAACAAGAAGCTTTCTTT
NA,NA,TRBJ2-7,TRBV19,CASSPGLEYEQYF,TGTGCCAGTAGTCCGGGATTAGAATACGAGCAGTACTTC
NA,NA,TRBJ1-5,TRBV6-6,CASSPLGGFKPNQPQHF,TGTGCCAGCAGTCCCCTTGGGGGGTTCAAGCCCAATCAGCCCCAGCATTTT
NA,NA,TRBJ2-2,TRBV27,CASSLTVGIANTGELFF,TGTGCCAGCAGTTTAACCGTCGGTATCGCGAACACCGGGGAGCTGTTTTTT
NA,NA,TRBJ1-1,TRBV19,CASSIPGDAEAFF,TGTGCCAGTAGTATACCGGGGGACGCTGAAGCTTTCTTT
few,TRBD1,TRBJ1-2,TRBV5-1,CASSPGGDYGYTF,TGCGCCAGCAGCCCAGGGGGCGACTATGGCTACACCTTC
NA,TRBD2,TRBJ2-3,TRBV5-1,CASSPSGRTDTQYF,TGCGCCAGCAGCCCTAGCGGCCGCACGGATACGCAGTATTTT
NA,NA,TRBJ2-3,TRBV18,CASSPVGSSIDTQYF,TGTGCCAGCTCACCCGTGGGCAGCAGCATAGATACGCAGTATTTT
NA,NA,TRBJ1-1,TRBV29-1,CSVRGTGFNTEAFF,TGCAGCGTCAGGGGAACTGGGTTCAACACTGAAGCTTTCTTT
NA,TRBD1,TRBJ1-4,TRBV5-1,CASSPGAGQSNEKLFF,TGCGCCAGCAGCCCCGGCGCGGGACAGTCTAATGAAAAACTGTTTTTT
NA,TRBD1,TRBJ1-3,TRBV4-2,CASSRTGSGNTIYF,TGTGCCAGCAGCCGGACAGGCTCTGGAAACACCATATATTTT
NA,TRBD1,TRBJ2-3,TRBV11-1,CASSPGQGLRTDTQYF,TGTGCCAGCAGCCCGGGACAGGGTCTAAGGACAGATACGCAGTATTTT
NA,NA,TRBJ2-3,TRBV7-9,CASSQIPGKSTDTQYF,TGTGCCAGCAGCCAAATTCCAGGGAAAAGCACAGATACGCAGTATTTT
NA,TRBD2,TRBJ2-5,TRBV5-4,CASSPFNPAGGPRETQYF,TGTGCCAGCAGCCCCTTCAACCCAGCGGGGGGGCCCCGAGAGACCCAGTACTTC
NA,NA,TRBJ2-7,TRBV27,CASSLRTPNSDEQYF,TGTGCCAGCAGTCTGAGGACACCTAATTCCGACGAGCAGTACTTC
NA,NA,TRBJ2-4,TRBV10-3,CAISESMSGLAKNIQYF,TGTGCCATCAGTGAGTCGATGTCGGGACTAGCCAAAAACATTCAGTACTTC
many,NA,TRBJ1-1,TRBV28,CASSHTQGLNTEAFF,TGTGCCAGCAGCCATACTCAGGGCCTTAACACTGAAGCTTTCTTT
NA,NA,TRBJ1-2,TRBV10-3,CAISQQDNYGYTF,TGTGCCATCAGCCAACAGGATAACTATGGCTACACCTTC